Listed below are T cell receptor beta chains from one sample, sequenced in a study of cytomegalovirus exposure and HLA in healthy donors. Method: immunoSEQ multiplex PCR; TCRdb's copy keeps in-frame clones and lacks some. The table includes about 110,000 clones, around 67% detected once. The sample was PBMCs. These receptors were collected from a woman aged 35 to 49 in good health and CMV-seropositive. CDR3s include the opening cysteine and the closing phenylalanine or tryptophan. The D gene is left open where the match is weak. Some rows mark clone size as missing; the rest say once, few, many or name a class of expanded clone.

TRBJ1-4 . TRBV11-2 . TGTGCCAGCAGCTTAATGGGAGGTGATAGAGAAAAACTGTTTTTT CASSLMGGDREKLFF
TRBJ2-3 few TRBV5-6 . TGTGCCAGCAGCTTTAGGCGCGGGGATACGCAGTATTTT CASSFRRGDTQYF
TRBJ2-3 . TRBV5-6 . TGTGCCAGCAGCTTGGTAGAGCGCTACTACACAGATACGCAGTATTTT CASSLVERYYTDTQYF
TRBJ1-1 . TRBV11-2 . TGTGCCAGCAGCGGCGGGGCGATTAGGAACACTGAAGCTTTCTTT CASSGGAIRNTEAFF
TRBJ1-2 . TRBV6-5 . TGTGCCAGCAGTCGACAACCAGCTAACTATGGCTACACCTTC CASSRQPANYGYTF
TRBJ1-2 few TRBV5-6 . TGTGCCAGCAGTTTAGACAGGCCCTATGGCTACACCTTC CASSLDRPYGYTF
TRBJ1-1 . TRBV15 . TGTGCCACCAGCAGCCCTACCGCGCGGATTACTGAAGCTTTCTTT CATSSPTARITEAFF
TRBJ1-6 . TRBV6-1 TRBD1 TGTGCCAGCAGTGATCGAGGACAGGGGTTGAATTCACCCCTCCACTTT CASSDRGQGLNSPLHF
TRBJ1-2 few TRBV7-2 . TGTGCCAGCAGCTTAGATCCAGGGGCGGTCTATGGCTACACCTTC CASSLDPGAVYGYTF
TRBJ1-2 . TRBV5-1 TRBD1 TGCGCCAGCAGGGAAACAGGGGTCGGCTACACCTTC CASRETGVGYTF
TRBJ2-7 . TRBV6-1 TRBD1 TGTGCCAGCACTAGACAGGGGGCGGGCTCCTACGAGCAGTACTTC CASTRQGAGSYEQYF
TRBJ1-2 . TRBV7-2 TRBD1 TGTGCCAGCAGCTTTTGGGACAGGGATACAGCTGGCTACACCTTC CASSFWDRDTAGYTF
TRBJ2-5 . TRBV4-2 TRBD2 TGTGCCAGCAGCCCTAGCGGGGGGGCGGGTGAGACCCAGTACTTC CASSPSGGAGETQYF
TRBJ1-1 . TRBV14 TRBD1 TGTGCCAGCAGCCTAATCCAGGGGGCCACTGAAGCTTTCTTT CASSLIQGATEAFF
TRBJ1-1 few TRBV5-1 . TGCGCCAGCAGCTTGAAAGTATTGGGCCTAGGGGCCACTGAAGCTTTCTTT CASSLKVLGLGATEAFF
TRBJ2-5 . TRBV6-1 TRBD1 TGTGCCAGCAGTGAACCTGGGACAGGGCTAGAGACCCAGTACTTC CASSEPGTGLETQYF
TRBJ2-5 . TRBV6-5 . TGTGCCAGCAGTTCAACCGCGGGGGAGACCCAGTACTTC CASSSTAGETQYF
TRBJ2-3 . TRBV6-5 . TGTGCCAGCAGTTACTCATACGGGACAGATACGCAGTATTTT CASSYSYGTDTQYF
TRBJ1-5 . TRBV6-1 . TGTGCCACCGAAAAGGACAGTAGCAATCAGCCCCAGCATTTT CATEKDSSNQPQHF
TRBJ1-1 once TRBV9 . TGTGCCAGCAGCGTAGCTTGGGGGGGGGACACTGAAGCTTTCTTT CASSVAWGGDTEAFF
TRBJ2-7 . TRBV4-1 TRBD2 TGCGCCAGCAGCCCGTCTAGCGGGAATTACGAGCAGTACTTC CASSPSSGNYEQYF
TRBJ1-5 . TRBV7-2 . TGTGCCAGCAGCTTGGGGGCTAGCAATCAGCCCCAGCATTTT CASSLGASNQPQHF
TRBJ2-2 . TRBV27 TRBD1 TGTGCCAGCAGTTATAACAGGGGGACCGGGGAGCTGTTTTTT CASSYNRGTGELFF
TRBJ1-3 few TRBV7-8 . TGTGCCAGCAGCCTCAACATTAACTCTGGAAACACCATATATTTT CASSLNINSGNTIYF
TRBJ1-2 . TRBV9 . TGTGCCAGCAGCATGCAAGGGGACTATGGCTACACCTTC CASSMQGDYGYTF
TRBJ2-7 few TRBV6-6 TRBD2 TGTGCCAGCAGTTACTCGAAGCGGGGGAGCTCCTACGAGCAGTACTTC CASSYSKRGSSYEQYF
TRBJ1-4 . TRBV28 TRBD1 TGTGCCAGCAGTCGGACAGGGTTGAATGAAAAACTGTTTTTT CASSRTGLNEKLFF
TRBJ2-1 . TRBV6-1 TRBD2 TGTGCCAGCAGTGTCGGACTAGCGACCTTCAATGAGCAGTTCTTC CASSVGLATFNEQFF
TRBJ1-1 . TRBV9 . TGTGCCAGCAGCGTCTCAGGGGTCCCCACTGAAGCTTTCTTT CASSVSGVPTEAFF
TRBJ1-6 . TRBV15 . TGTGCCACCAGCAGAGGGGAGAGTTCACCCCTCCACTTT CATSRGESSPLHF
TRBJ2-5 . TRBV4-1 TRBD1 TGCGCCAGCAGCCAAGGGGGGGGACAGGGACGAACCCAGTACTTC CASSQGGGQGRTQYF
TRBJ2-7 . TRBV5-1 TRBD1 TGCGCCAGCTCCCCGGGACAGGGAGCCCCAGGGTACTTC CASSPGQGAPGYF
TRBJ1-2 . TRBV20-1 . TGCAGTGCTAGCACAGGGAGTGGCTACACCTTC CSASTGSGYTF
TRBJ2-7 . TRBV5-5 . TGTGCCAGCAGCGGAAAGACACCCACCAGCTCCTACGAGCAGTACTTC CASSGKTPTSSYEQYF
TRBJ1-1 medium-sized TRBV6-5 TRBD1 TGTGCCAGCAGCAGAGACAGGGAGGCTGAAGCTTTCTTT CASSRDREAEAFF
TRBJ1-5 . TRBV30 . TGTGCCTGGAGTGTACGGGATAATCAGCCCCAGCATTTT CAWSVRDNQPQHF
TRBJ2-7 . TRBV6-6 TRBD1 TGTGCCAGCATGGTCGGACAGGGGGGCTACGAGCAGTACTTC CASMVGQGGYEQYF
TRBJ2-1 . TRBV30 TRBD1 TGTGCCGGACAGGGGGCCCTAAGATACAATGAGCAGTTCTTC CAGQGALRYNEQFF
TRBJ1-2 . TRBV4-1 . TGCGCCAGCAGCCAGGGAAATAGGGGTGGCTACACCTTC CASSQGNRGGYTF
TRBJ1-5 . TRBV30 . TGTGCCTGGAGTGTAAGTCGGGACTCATACAATCAGCCCCAGCATTTT CAWSVSRDSYNQPQHF
TRBJ1-5 few TRBV30 TRBD1 TGTGCCTGGAGTGGGGGACAGGGAGTCAATCAGCCCCAGCATTTT CAWSGGQGVNQPQHF